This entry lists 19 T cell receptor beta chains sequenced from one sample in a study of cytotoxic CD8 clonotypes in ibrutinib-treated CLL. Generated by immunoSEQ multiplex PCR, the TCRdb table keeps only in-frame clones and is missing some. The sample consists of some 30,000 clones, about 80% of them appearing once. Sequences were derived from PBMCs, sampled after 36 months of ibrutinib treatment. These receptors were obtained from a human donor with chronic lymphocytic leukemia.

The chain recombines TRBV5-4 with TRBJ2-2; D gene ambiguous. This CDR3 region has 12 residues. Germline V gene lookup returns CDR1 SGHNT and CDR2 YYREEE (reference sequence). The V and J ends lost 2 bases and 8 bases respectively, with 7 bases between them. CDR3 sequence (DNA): TGTGCCAGCAGCTTAGGGTGGGGGGAGCTGTTTTTT. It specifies CASSLGWGELFF.

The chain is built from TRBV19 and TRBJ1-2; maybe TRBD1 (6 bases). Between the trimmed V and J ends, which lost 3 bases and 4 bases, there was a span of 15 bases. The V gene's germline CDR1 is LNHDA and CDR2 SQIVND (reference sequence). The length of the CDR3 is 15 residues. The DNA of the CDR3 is TGTGCCAGTAGTATCAGGGACACCTCGGGCTATGGCTACACCTTC. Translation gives CASSIRDTSGYGYTF.

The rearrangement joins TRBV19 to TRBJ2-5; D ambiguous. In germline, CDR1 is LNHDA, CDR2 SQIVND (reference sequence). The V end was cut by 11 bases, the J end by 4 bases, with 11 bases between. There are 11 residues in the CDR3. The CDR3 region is CAVQSGETQYF. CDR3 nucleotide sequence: TGTGCCGTACAGAGTGGAGAGACCCAGTACTTC.

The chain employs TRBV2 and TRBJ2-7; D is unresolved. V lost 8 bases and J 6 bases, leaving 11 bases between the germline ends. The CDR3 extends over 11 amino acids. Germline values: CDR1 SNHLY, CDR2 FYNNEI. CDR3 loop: CASGRVPEQYF. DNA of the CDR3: TGTGCCAGCGGGCGAGTGCCCGAGCAGTACTTC.

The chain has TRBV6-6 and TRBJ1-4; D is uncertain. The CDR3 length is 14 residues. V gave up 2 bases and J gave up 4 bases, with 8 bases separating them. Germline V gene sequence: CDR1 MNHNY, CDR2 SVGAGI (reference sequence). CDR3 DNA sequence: TGTGCCAGCAGTTACGGCGGATTTAATGAAAAACTGTTTTTT. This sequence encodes CASSYGGFNEKLFF.

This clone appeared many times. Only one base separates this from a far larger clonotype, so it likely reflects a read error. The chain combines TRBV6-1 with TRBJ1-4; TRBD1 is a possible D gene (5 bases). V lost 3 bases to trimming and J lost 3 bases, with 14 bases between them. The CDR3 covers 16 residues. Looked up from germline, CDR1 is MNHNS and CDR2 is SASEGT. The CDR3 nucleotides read TGTGCCAGCAGTGAGGGCCCACAGGTGGCTAATGAAAAACTGTTTTTT. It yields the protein CASSEGPQVANEKLFF.

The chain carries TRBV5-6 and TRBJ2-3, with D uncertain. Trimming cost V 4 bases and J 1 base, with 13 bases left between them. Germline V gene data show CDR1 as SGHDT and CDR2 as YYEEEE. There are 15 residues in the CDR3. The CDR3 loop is CASSPRWTGTDTQYF. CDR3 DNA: TGTGCCAGCAGCCCACGATGGACCGGCACAGATACGCAGTATTTT.

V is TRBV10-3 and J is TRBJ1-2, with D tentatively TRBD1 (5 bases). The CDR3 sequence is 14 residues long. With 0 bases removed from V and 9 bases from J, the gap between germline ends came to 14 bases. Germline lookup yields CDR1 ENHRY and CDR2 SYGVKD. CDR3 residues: CAISESGQGDSYTF. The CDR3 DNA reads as TGTGCCATCAGTGAGTCGGGGCAGGGCGATAGCTACACCTTC.

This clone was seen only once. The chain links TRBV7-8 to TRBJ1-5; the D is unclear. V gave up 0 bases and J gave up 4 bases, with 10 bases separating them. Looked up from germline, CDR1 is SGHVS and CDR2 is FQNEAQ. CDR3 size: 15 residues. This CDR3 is CASSLALGSNQPQHF. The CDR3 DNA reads TGTGCCAGCAGCTTAGCGCTGGGTTCTAATCAGCCCCAGCATTTT.

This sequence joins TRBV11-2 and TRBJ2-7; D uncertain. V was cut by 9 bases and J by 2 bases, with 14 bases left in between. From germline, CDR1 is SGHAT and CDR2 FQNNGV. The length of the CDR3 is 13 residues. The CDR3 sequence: CASGDDLPYEQYF. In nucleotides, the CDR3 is TGTGCCAGTGGGGATGATCTACCCTACGAGCAGTACTTC. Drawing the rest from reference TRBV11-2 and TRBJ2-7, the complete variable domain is EAGVAQSPRYKIIEKRQSVAFWCNPISGHATLYWYQQILGQGPKLLIQFQNNGVVDDSQLPKDRFSAERLKGVDSTLKIQPAKLEDSAVYLCASGDDLPYEQYFGPGTRLTVT.

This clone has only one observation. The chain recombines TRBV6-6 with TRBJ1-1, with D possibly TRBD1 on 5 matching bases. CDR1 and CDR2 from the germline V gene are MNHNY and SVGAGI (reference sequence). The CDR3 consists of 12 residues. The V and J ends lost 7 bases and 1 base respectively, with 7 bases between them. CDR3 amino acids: CASNQGNTEAFF. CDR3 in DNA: TGTGCCAGCAACCAGGGGAACACTGAAGCTTTCTTT.

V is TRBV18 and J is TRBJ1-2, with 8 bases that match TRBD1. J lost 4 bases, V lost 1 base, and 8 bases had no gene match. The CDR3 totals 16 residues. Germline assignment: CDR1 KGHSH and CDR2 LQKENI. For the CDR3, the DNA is TGTGCCAGCTCACCACTTATGACAGGGGAGGGCTATGGCTACACCTTC. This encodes CASSPLMTGEGYGYTF.

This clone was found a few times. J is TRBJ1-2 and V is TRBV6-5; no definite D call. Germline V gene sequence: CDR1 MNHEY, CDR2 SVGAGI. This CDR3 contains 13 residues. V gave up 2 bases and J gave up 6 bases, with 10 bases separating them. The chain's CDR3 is CASSYRGVDGYTF. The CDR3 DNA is TGTGCCAGCAGTTACCGGGGTGTCGATGGCTACACCTTC.

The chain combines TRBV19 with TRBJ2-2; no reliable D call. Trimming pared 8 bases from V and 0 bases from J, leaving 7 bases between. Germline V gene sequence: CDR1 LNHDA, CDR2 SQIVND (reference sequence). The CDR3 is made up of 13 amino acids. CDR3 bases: TGTGCCAGTTCCCCCGCGAACACCGGGGAGCTGTTTTTT. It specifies CASSPANTGELFF.

The DNA of the CDR3 is TGTGCCAGCAGCGCGATCCAGGGTGGGAACACTGAAGCTTTCTTT. It specifies CASSAIQGGNTEAFF. The rearrangement joins TRBV9 to TRBJ1-1; D perhaps matches TRBD1 (5 bases). Germline lookup yields CDR1 SGDLS and CDR2 YYNGEE. V lost 3 bases, J lost 1 base, and 13 bases lay in between. This CDR3 has 15 amino acids.

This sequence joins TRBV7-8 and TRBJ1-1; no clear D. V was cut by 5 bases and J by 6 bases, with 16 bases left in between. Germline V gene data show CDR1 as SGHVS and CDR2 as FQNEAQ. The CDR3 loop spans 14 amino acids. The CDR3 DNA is TGTGCCAGCAGCCCTTCGACCACGGGTCCTGAAGCTTTCTTT. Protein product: CASSPSTTGPEAFF. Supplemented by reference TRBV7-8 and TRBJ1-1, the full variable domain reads GAGVSQSPRYKVAKRGQDVALRCDPISGHVSLFWYQQALGQGPEFLTYFQNEAQLDKSGLPSDRFFAERPEGSVSTLKIQRTQQEDSAVYLCASSPSTTGPEAFFGQGTRLTVV.

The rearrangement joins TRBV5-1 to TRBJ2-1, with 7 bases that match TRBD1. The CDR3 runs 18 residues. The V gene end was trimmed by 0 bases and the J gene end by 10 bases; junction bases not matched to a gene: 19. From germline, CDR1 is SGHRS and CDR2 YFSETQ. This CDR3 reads CASSLVGTGEELLAEQFF. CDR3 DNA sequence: TGCGCCAGCAGCTTGGTGGGTACAGGGGAAGAGCTTTTGGCGGAGCAGTTCTTC.

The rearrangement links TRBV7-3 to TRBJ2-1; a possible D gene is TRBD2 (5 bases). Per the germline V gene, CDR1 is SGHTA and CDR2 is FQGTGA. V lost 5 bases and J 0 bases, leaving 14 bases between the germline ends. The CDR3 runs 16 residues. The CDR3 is CASSIDGVPSYNEQFF. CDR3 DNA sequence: TGTGCCAGCAGCATAGACGGGGTTCCCTCCTACAATGAGCAGTTCTTC.

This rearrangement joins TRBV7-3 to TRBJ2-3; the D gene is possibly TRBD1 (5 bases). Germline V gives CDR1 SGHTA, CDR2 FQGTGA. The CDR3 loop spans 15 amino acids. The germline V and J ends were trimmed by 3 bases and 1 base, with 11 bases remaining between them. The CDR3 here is CASSLTVFGTDTQYF. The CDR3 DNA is TGTGCCAGCAGCTTGACAGTCTTCGGCACAGATACGCAGTATTTT. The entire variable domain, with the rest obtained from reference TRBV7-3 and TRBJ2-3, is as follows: GAGVSQTPSNKVTEKGKYVELRCDPISGHTALYWYRQSLGQGPEFLIYFQGTGAADDSGLPNDRFFAVRPEGSVSTLKIQRTERGDSAVYLCASSLTVFGTDTQYFGPGTRLTVL.